The 30 T cell receptor beta chains below come from one sample, sequenced in a study of CD8 T cells in ankylosing spondylitis. General observations from the study: Typical of ankylosing spondylitis blood, it appeared, was a TCR beta motif of eight highly homologous variants.

These receptors' antigens are unknown. TCRdb used MiXCR to reprocess the 5' RACE reads, holding one entry per CDR3 protein. This sample has 250,000 to 350,000 distinct CDR3 sequences, with 7% to 9% found just once. The sequencing input was blood, either unsorted or a sorted T cell fraction (not recorded which). The source of these receptors is a male donor with ankylosing spondylitis.

V usage is TRBV7-2 and J usage is TRBJ2-7; TRBD2 agrees at 7 bases. The CDR3 contains 14 residues. Germline CDR1 and CDR2: SGHTA and FQGNSA. After removal of 0 bases from V and 6 bases from J, the junction contained 5 bases not matched to a gene. The CDR3 loop reads CASSLAGGSSEQYF. The CDR3 region has the DNA TGTGCCAGCAGCTTAGCGGGAGGGTCTTCCGAGCAGTACTTC.

The chain employs TRBV11-2 and TRBJ2-7; maybe TRBD1 (5 bases). Germline V gene sequence: CDR1 SGHAT, CDR2 FQNNGV. The CDR3 sequence is 16 residues long. With 5 bases removed from V and 1 base from J, the gap between germline ends came to 18 bases. The CDR3 DNA is TGTGCCAGCAGCGATAGAACCAGGGCCGCTTCCTACGAGCAGTACTTC. The encoded protein is CASSDRTRAASYEQYF.

This clonotype has a handful of counts. The gene calls are TRBV12-3 or TRBV12-4 and TRBJ2-7, with 9 positions matching TRBD2. V was pared by 5 bases and J by 7 bases, with 12 bases of the junction left unmatched. There are 15 residues in the CDR3. CDR3 in DNA: TGTGCCAGCAGTCCCTTAGCGGGAGCCGCGGGGGAGCAGTACTTC. Translation: CASSPLAGAAGEQYF.

This clonotype has just a few counts. This chain uses TRBV20-1 with TRBJ1-1, with 9 positions matching TRBD1. The CDR3 length is 14 residues. From germline, CDR1 is DFQATT and CDR2 SNEGSKA (reference sequence). After removal of 7 bases from V and 6 bases from J, the junction contained 12 bases not matched to a gene. CDR3 residues: CSVPGGTGYPEAFF. The CDR3 region has the DNA TGCAGTGTACCAGGAGGGACAGGGTACCCTGAAGCTTTCTTT.

The V call is TRBV7-9, the J call TRBJ1-2, with D unresolved. The V end was cut by 5 bases, the J end by 7 bases, with 11 bases between. Germline V gene lookup returns CDR1 SEHNR and CDR2 FQNEAQ (reference sequence). This CDR3 has 12 residues. The CDR3 protein is CASSQVSGGYTF. The CDR3, as DNA: TGTGCCAGCAGCCAAGTCTCCGGTGGCTACACCTTC.

Here the CDR3 reads CSALPSSYNEQFF. As DNA, the CDR3 is TGCAGTGCTCTGCCATCCTCCTACAATGAGCAGTTCTTC. The genes are TRBV20-1 and TRBJ2-1; no clear D gene. The CDR3 contains 13 residues. Germline V lookup: CDR1 DFQATT, CDR2 SNEGSKA (reference sequence). V lost 5 bases, J lost 0 bases, and 8 bases lay in between.

This clonotype was detected many times. The rearrangement uses TRBV20-1 and TRBJ1-2; 8 bases align to TRBD1. Germline V lookup: CDR1 DFQATT, CDR2 SNEGSKA (reference sequence). Trimming took 7 bases from V and 5 from J; bases not matched to a gene: 6. The CDR3 is made up of 12 amino acids. Here the CDR3 reads CSVTGGKYGYTF. The CDR3 nucleotides read TGCAGTGTTACAGGGGGGAAATATGGCTACACCTTC.

This clonotype was recorded a few times. The chain links TRBV7-3 to TRBJ2-1; possible D gene TRBD2, 5 bases. CDR3 length: 14 amino acids. Between the trimmed V and J ends, which lost 5 bases and 7 bases, there was a span of 15 bases. Germline values: CDR1 SGHTA, CDR2 FQGTGA. CDR3: CASSQRAGVNEQFF. The DNA for the CDR3 is TGTGCCAGCAGCCAGAGGGCGGGTGTTAATGAGCAGTTCTTC.

V usage is TRBV20-1 and J usage is TRBJ2-7, with D possibly matching TRBD1 (5 bases). Trimming pared 0 bases from V and 3 bases from J, leaving 15 bases between. Germline V gene lookup returns CDR1 DFQATT and CDR2 SNEGSKA (reference sequence). The CDR3 is 15 residues long. CDR3 sequence reads: CSARDRARVDYEQYF. The CDR3 bases are TGCAGTGCTAGAGATAGGGCCAGGGTCGACTACGAGCAGTACTTC.

This clonotype was counted at least ten times. This chain uses TRBV29-1 with TRBJ2-3; D gene unclear. Germline CDR1 is SQVTM and CDR2 is ANQGSEA. The CDR3 runs to 13 residues. V was trimmed by 8 bases and J by 0 bases, leaving 12 bases between them. The CDR3 coding sequence is TGCAGCAACCGACCCATGAGCACAGATACGCAGTATTTT. This gives the protein CSNRPMSTDTQYF.

Only a few counts were recorded for this clonotype. The chain couples TRBV6-1 to TRBJ1-3; D not resolved. Per germline, CDR1 MNHNS and CDR2 SASEGT. The CDR3 totals 12 residues. Trimming shortened V by 8 bases and J by 0 bases, and 5 bases separated the two germline ends. CDR3 protein: CASHSSGNTIYF. Here the CDR3 DNA reads TGTGCCAGCCATAGCTCTGGAAACACCATATATTTT.

V is TRBV7-2 and J is TRBJ2-7; the D is unclear. Germline V lookup: CDR1 SGHTA, CDR2 FQGNSA. The CDR3 totals 13 residues. V was cut by 1 base and J by 3 bases, with 7 bases left in between. The CDR3 is CASSLGSLYEQYF. The CDR3 DNA sequence: TGTGCCAGCAGCTTAGGCAGCCTCTACGAGCAGTACTTC.

This clonotype has a handful of counts. CDR3 residues: CATSRGRLAGGRETQYF. Here the CDR3 DNA reads TGTGCCACCAGCAGAGGTCGGCTAGCGGGAGGCCGTGAGACCCAGTACTTC. The V call is TRBV15, the J call TRBJ2-5, with 11 bases matching TRBD2. After removal of 1 base from V and 5 bases from J, the junction contained 9 bases not matched to a gene. Germline values: CDR1 LNHNV, CDR2 YYDKDF (reference sequence). The CDR3 is made up of 17 amino acids.

The sample holds many counts of this clonotype. This rearrangement joins TRBV5-1 to TRBJ2-2; 11 bases align to TRBD2. V was pared by 4 bases and J by 7 bases, with 3 bases of the junction left unmatched. The CDR3 is 14 amino acids. Looked up from germline, CDR1 is SGHRS and CDR2 is YFSETQ. CDR3: CASSQLAGDGELFF. CDR3 in DNA: TGCGCCAGCAGCCAACTAGCGGGAGACGGGGAGCTGTTTTTT.

The chain has TRBV5-1 and TRBJ2-7; possibly TRBD2 for D (6 bases). From germline, CDR1 is SGHRS and CDR2 YFSETQ. The CDR3 is 15 residues long. Deletions cut 3 bases from V and 0 bases from J, with 13 bases between. DNA for the CDR3: TGCGCCAGCAGCTCCGGGACTGCAGTCTCCTACGAGCAGTACTTC. It is translated as CASSSGTAVSYEQYF.

This clonotype was recorded at least ten times. The V gene is TRBV5-5, the J gene TRBJ2-5; D gene uncertain. CDR3 length equals 12 residues. V was shortened by 6 bases and J by 2 bases, with 8 bases between the two germline ends. The germline gives CDR1 SGHKS, CDR2 YYEKEE (reference sequence). CDR3 bases: TGTGCCAGCAAGACTCAACAAGAGACCCAGTACTTC. Translating it yields CASKTQQETQYF.

V is TRBV29-1 and J is TRBJ1-1, with D maybe TRBD1 (6 bases). The germline V and J ends were trimmed by 4 bases and 6 bases, with 9 bases remaining between them. The CDR3 totals 11 residues. CDR1 and CDR2 (germline): SQVTM, ANQGSEA. DNA for the CDR3: TGCAGCGTTGTTTCAGGGGCTGAAGCTTTCTTT. Amino acid sequence: CSVVSGAEAFF.

The chain combines TRBV9 with TRBJ1-1; maybe TRBD1 (5 bases). CDR1 is SGDLS and CDR2 is YYNGEE in the germline V gene. The V and J ends lost 1 base and 0 bases respectively, with 16 bases between them. The CDR3 loop spans 17 amino acids. This chain's CDR3 is CASSVLHQKGMNTEAFF. The CDR3 DNA reads as TGTGCCAGCAGCGTACTACATCAGAAGGGGATGAACACTGAAGCTTTCTTT. Complete variable domain (other parts from reference TRBV9 and TRBJ1-1): DSGVTQTPKHLITATGQRVTLRCSPRSGDLSVYWYQQSLDQGLQFLIQYYNGEERAKGNILERFSAQQFPDLHSELNLSSLELGDSALYFCASSVLHQKGMNTEAFFGQGTRLTVV.

This clonotype was picked up a small number of times. The rearrangement uses TRBV29-1 and TRBJ2-7, with a weak D call TRBD2 (6 bases). V lost 6 bases and J lost 2, with 17 bases in between. The CDR3 extends over 14 amino acids. The germline V gene has CDR1 SQVTM and CDR2 ANQGSEA. The CDR3: CSVGDFPITYEQYF. CDR3 bases: TGCAGCGTCGGGGACTTCCCAATTACCTACGAGCAGTACTTC.

This clonotype was counted a few times. The J gene is TRBJ2-3, the V gene TRBV7-9; D unresolved. The V end was cut by 4 bases, the J end by 0 bases, with 5 bases between. The CDR3 consists of 13 residues. Germline V gene lookup returns CDR1 SEHNR and CDR2 FQNEAQ (reference sequence). The CDR3 nucleotides read TGTGCCAGCAGCTACGACAGCACAGATACGCAGTATTTT. Its protein product is CASSYDSTDTQYF.

This clonotype occurred a few times. This chain links TRBV12-3 or TRBV12-4 with TRBJ2-2, with a weak D call TRBD1 (6 bases). V lost 5 bases, J lost 7 bases, and 17 bases lay in between. The CDR3 sequence is 15 residues long. As DNA, the CDR3 is TGTGCCAGCAGTCCCTTACAGGGCACCGGCGGGGAGCTGTTTTTT. This gives the protein CASSPLQGTGGELFF.

The sample holds a few counts of this clonotype. The chain carries TRBV4-1 and TRBJ2-2, with 9 bases that match TRBD2. V trimming: 5 bases; J trimming: 5 bases; junction bases outside the gene matches: 9. Germline V gene sequence: CDR1 MGHRA, CDR2 YSYEKL. The CDR3 runs to 16 residues. This CDR3 reads CASSGVAGVRTGELFF. As DNA, the CDR3 is TGCGCCAGCAGCGGGGTAGCGGGAGTACGGACCGGGGAGCTGTTTTTT.

This clonotype was picked up a small number of times. The chain carries TRBV30 and TRBJ2-1; 13 bases line up with TRBD2. The ends lost 0 bases at V and 9 bases at J; junction bases unmatched: 5. CDR3 length: 15 residues. Germline V CDR1 and CDR2: GTSNPN, SVGIG (reference sequence). Written as DNA, the CDR3 is TGTGCCTGGAGTGTATTAGGGACTAGCGGGACTGAGCAGTTCTTC. Amino acid sequence: CAWSVLGTSGTEQFF.

J is TRBJ2-3 and V is TRBV4-1; D perhaps matches TRBD1 (6 bases). Germline CDR1 reads MGHRA; CDR2 reads YSYEKL. V was pared by 4 bases and J by 4 bases, with 24 bases between. The CDR3 contains 18 residues. The CDR3 bases are TGCGCCAGCAGCCCTAACAAGGGGGACCTAAGGGCCCCAGATACGCAGTATTTT. This encodes CASSPNKGDLRAPDTQYF.

This chain links TRBV7-2 with TRBJ1-5; TRBD1 might be the D (5 bases). CDR1 is SGHTA, CDR2 FQGNSA, per germline. Trimming shortened V by 7 bases and J by 4 bases, and 11 bases separated the two germline ends. The CDR3 extends over 13 amino acids. CDR3 sequence: CASTSGRNQPQHF. DNA for the CDR3: TGTGCCAGCACCTCAGGGCGGAATCAGCCCCAGCATTTT.

This clonotype was observed a handful of times. J is TRBJ2-5 and V is TRBV3-1, with a tentative D call TRBD2 (7 bases). Looked up from germline, CDR1 is LGHDT and CDR2 is YNNKEL (reference sequence). The CDR3 runs to 15 residues. Trimming removed 5 bases from V and 7 bases from J, with 20 bases in between. The DNA for the CDR3 is TGTGCCAGCAGCAAAGGGGGGGAGCCTCCGGGGACCCAGTACTTC. It codes for CASSKGGEPPGTQYF.

The chain recombines TRBV4-1 with TRBJ1-2, with a weak D call TRBD1 (5 bases). The germline CDR1 and CDR2 sequences are MGHRA and YSYEKL. Trimming cost V 4 bases and J 5 bases, with 17 bases left between them. CDR3 length: 15 residues. DNA of the CDR3: TGCGCCAGCAGCCTCCCCCATGGGGAGGGGTATGGCTACACCTTC. Translating it yields CASSLPHGEGYGYTF.

This clonotype was detected ten times or more. The V call is TRBV7-8, the J call TRBJ1-2; D remains ambiguous. This CDR3 spans 17 amino acids. CDR1 SGHVS and CDR2 FQNEAQ come from the germline V gene. V shed 1 base and J shed 4 bases, with 19 bases lying between them. CDR3 sequence reads: CASSLGLEPHPGYGYTF. In nucleotides, the CDR3 is TGTGCCAGCAGCTTAGGCTTAGAGCCCCACCCGGGCTATGGCTACACCTTC.

This clonotype has a count of ten or more. CDR3: CASSFKLASSTYEQYF. For the CDR3, the DNA is TGTGCCAGCAGTTTTAAACTAGCGTCTTCCACCTACGAGCAGTACTTC. The chain joins TRBV28 to TRBJ2-7; 7 bases align to TRBD2. The V segment lost 3 bases and the J segment 2 bases; nucleotides outside the gene matches: 10. Germline CDR1 MDHEN, CDR2 SYDVKM. The CDR3 is made up of 16 amino acids.

The V and J genes are TRBV12-3 or TRBV12-4 and TRBJ2-7; D uncertain. V was clipped by 1 base and J by 10 bases, with 14 bases between them. The CDR3 has 13 amino acids. The CDR3 sequence is CASSLGVWAAQYF. In DNA, the CDR3 is TGTGCCAGCAGTTTAGGGGTCTGGGCAGCCCAGTACTTC.